One and the same sample provided the 20 T cell receptor beta chains below, sequenced in a study of blood T cell repertoires in COVID-19. Assay: immunoSEQ multiplex PCR; the TCRdb copy retains only in-frame clones and omits some. The sample contains more than 95,000 clones, roughly 83% of which appear only once. Sequenced sample: peripheral blood. Receptor source: a man aged 35-49 years with active or convalescent COVID-19.

At least ten counts were recorded for this clone. V usage is TRBV11-2 and J usage is TRBJ2-1, with TRBD2 identical over 15 bases. The junction had 13 bases not matched to a gene; V was cut back by 5 bases and J by 5 bases. CDR3 length: 19 residues. Germline-derived CDR1 and CDR2 are SGHAT and FQNNGV. In DNA, the CDR3 is TGTGCCAGCAGCCCGGGACTAGCGGGAGGATGGGTGGAGCACAATGAGCAGTTCTTC. Translating gives CASSPGLAGGWVEHNEQFF. Full variable domain (missing parts from reference TRBV11-2 and TRBJ2-1): EAGVAQSPRYKIIEKRQSVAFWCNPISGHATLYWYQQILGQGPKLLIQFQNNGVVDDSQLPKDRFSAERLKGVDSTLKIQPAKLEDSAVYLCASSPGLAGGWVEHNEQFFGPGTRLTVL.

This chain connects TRBV6-5 to TRBJ1-1; D gene uncertain. Germline CDR1 MNHEY, CDR2 SVGAGI. This CDR3 is 11 amino acids long. Trimming took off 4 bases at V and 10 bases at J, with 10 bases between the two ends. The CDR3 bases are TGTGCCAGCAGTTCCCTCCGGGGAGCTTTCTTT. Protein product: CASSSLRGAFF.

The chain joins TRBV24-1 to TRBJ1-1, with D possibly being TRBD1 (6 bases). The CDR3 is 14 amino acids. Germline-derived CDR1 and CDR2 are KGHDR and SFDVKD. With 4 bases removed from V and 5 bases from J, the gap between germline ends came to 13 bases. In DNA, the CDR3 is TGTGCCACCAGTGAGACCGGGACACGTACTGAAGCTTTCTTT. As protein: CATSETGTRTEAFF.

The chain links TRBV28 to TRBJ2-7; 12 bases are a match to TRBD1. Trimming at V came to 3 bases and at J to 9 bases, leaving 9 bases not matched to a gene. The CDR3 extends over 15 amino acids. CDR1 and CDR2 (germline): MDHEN, SYDVKM. The CDR3 DNA reads as TGTGCCAGCAGTTTGGCGGGACAGGGGGCGGTGGGGCAGTACTTC. Its translation is CASSLAGQGAVGQYF.

The V call is TRBV5-4, the J call TRBJ2-5; D might be TRBD1 (6 bases). V dropped 4 bases and J dropped 5 bases, with 12 bases sitting between them. Germline loops: CDR1 SGHNT, CDR2 YYREEE (reference sequence). The CDR3 runs to 13 residues. CDR3 nucleotide sequence: TGTGCCAGCAGCCGAGGGGGTGAGGAGACCCAGTACTTC. It is translated as CASSRGGEETQYF.

The V gene is TRBV28, the J gene TRBJ2-5; 9 bases fit TRBD2. With V trimmed by 3 bases and J by 4 bases, 12 bases remained unmatched. Germline V CDR1 and CDR2: MDHEN, SYDVKM. There are 17 residues in the CDR3. CDR3 DNA sequence: TGTGCCAGCAGTTTTTTCTTTCCGCGACTAGCGGTAGAGACCCAGTACTTC. Translation: CASSFFFPRLAVETQYF.

The chain carries TRBV5-1 and TRBJ2-3; 11 nucleotides agree with TRBD2. Germline CDR1 SGHRS, CDR2 YFSETQ. V was pared by 3 bases and J by 8 bases, with 5 bases of the junction left unmatched. The CDR3 totals 14 residues. The DNA for the CDR3 is TGCGCCAGCAGCTCACTAGCGGGAGAAGGTACGCAGTATTTT. This encodes CASSSLAGEGTQYF.

The chain joins TRBV13 to TRBJ1-1; D possibly corresponds to TRBD1 (6 bases). Germline CDR1 is PRHDT and CDR2 is FYEKMQ (reference sequence). The CDR3 has 15 residues. Trimming stripped 5 bases from V and 5 bases from J, with 18 bases between. CDR3 DNA: TGTGCCAGCAGCCCTGGGACACCCGGCGGGACTGAAGCTTTCTTT. Translation gives CASSPGTPGGTEAFF.

CDR3: CSVGQVRTGYTF. In DNA, the CDR3 is TGCAGCGTTGGACAGGTTCGGACTGGCTACACCTTC. The chain is built from TRBV29-1 and TRBJ1-2; D may be TRBD1 (6 bases). V lost 4 bases, J lost 7 bases, and 13 bases lay in between. CDR1 and CDR2 from the germline V gene are SQVTM and ANQGSEA. The CDR3 runs to 12 residues.

V and J are TRBV7-9 and TRBJ2-1, with D perhaps matching TRBD2 (5 bases). The CDR3 covers 14 residues. V was shortened by 5 bases and J by 5 bases, with 13 bases between the two germline ends. Looked up from germline, CDR1 is SEHNR and CDR2 is FQNEAQ (reference sequence). CDR3 nucleotides: TGTGCCAGCAGCCCCGGGATGTGGGACAATGAGCAGTTCTTC. As protein: CASSPGMWDNEQFF.

The chain employs TRBV12-5 and TRBJ2-1, with TRBD2 as a possible D gene (5 bases). The CDR3 covers 14 residues. Germline V gene data show CDR1 as LGHNT and CDR2 as FRNRAP. The ends were cut back, 7 bases at V and 10 bases at J, with 20 bases in the middle. The CDR3 is CASALEGNPGEQFF. CDR3 sequence (DNA): TGTGCTAGTGCCCTAGAGGGCAACCCCGGGGAGCAGTTCTTC.

This clone was counted between two and nine times. The rearrangement uses TRBV28 and TRBJ1-2, with D unclear. The CDR3 sequence is 14 residues long. V lost 2 bases to trimming and J lost 3 bases, with 10 bases between them. Germline V gene lookup returns CDR1 MDHEN and CDR2 SYDVKM. CDR3 region: CASSLEELHYGYTF. The CDR3 DNA is TGTGCCAGCAGTTTAGAGGAGCTTCACTATGGCTACACCTTC.

This clone has more than one count but fewer than ten. This chain links TRBV7-2 with TRBJ2-2; perhaps TRBD1 as D (6 bases). Germline V gene lookup returns CDR1 SGHTA and CDR2 FQGNSA. The V end lost 11 bases, the J end lost 2 bases, and 18 bases lay between the germline ends. CDR3 length: 15 residues. The CDR3 sequence: CAAGSWGRNTGELFF. The CDR3 DNA reads as TGTGCCGCTGGGAGTTGGGGGCGCAACACCGGGGAGCTGTTTTTT.

The chain is built from TRBV5-1 and TRBJ2-1; 7 nucleotides line up with TRBD1. The CDR3 extends over 14 amino acids. V gave up 2 bases and J gave up 5 bases; unmatched junction bases: 4. Looked up from germline, CDR1 is SGHRS and CDR2 is YFSETQ. DNA of the CDR3: TGCGCCAGCAGCTTAGGACAGGACCACAATGAGCAGTTCTTC. This codes for CASSLGQDHNEQFF.

The chain is built from TRBV5-1 and TRBJ1-6; D is possibly TRBD1 (5 bases). The CDR3 runs to 16 residues. Germline loops: CDR1 SGHRS, CDR2 YFSETQ. V was pared by 4 bases and J by 5 bases, with 16 bases between. The CDR3 region is CASSPQPGGDNSPLHF. Written as DNA, the CDR3 is TGCGCCAGCAGCCCCCAGCCGGGGGGAGATAATTCACCCCTCCACTTT.

V gene TRBV4-3 combines with J gene TRBJ1-1; D unresolved. The CDR3 contains 13 residues. With 0 bases removed from V and 3 bases from J, the gap between germline ends came to 5 bases. Per the germline V gene, CDR1 is LGHNA and CDR2 is YSLEER. CDR3 sequence (DNA): TGCGCCAGCAGCCAAGATCGGGACACTGAAGCTTTCTTT. It yields the protein CASSQDRDTEAFF.

The gene calls are TRBV19 and TRBJ1-2; perhaps TRBD1 as D (6 bases). CDR3 length equals 14 residues. V was clipped by 6 bases and J by 2 bases, with 13 bases between them. Germline V gives CDR1 LNHDA, CDR2 SQIVND (reference sequence). The CDR3 spells CASRPGGGNYGYTF. DNA of the CDR3: TGTGCCAGTAGACCGGGGGGCGGCAACTATGGCTACACCTTC.

The chain carries TRBV3-1 (or the pseudogene TRBV3-2) and TRBJ1-2; D is unclear. Trimming took off 0 bases at V and 7 bases at J, with 6 bases between the two ends. The CDR3 totals 12 residues. Germline lookup yields CDR1 LGHDT and CDR2 YNNKEL (reference sequence). CDR3 loop: CASSQEVSGYTF. The CDR3 coding sequence is TGTGCCAGCAGCCAAGAAGTTAGTGGCTACACCTTC.

The table lists this clone with many counts. V usage is TRBV5-1 and J usage is TRBJ2-7; 10 nucleotides align to TRBD1. The V gene end was trimmed by 6 bases and the J gene end by 5 bases; junction bases not matched to a gene: 11. This CDR3 is 15 amino acids long. The germline V gene has CDR1 SGHRS and CDR2 YFSETQ. The CDR3 is CASNPPGQGSNEQYF. As DNA, the CDR3 is TGCGCCAGCAACCCCCCGGGACAGGGGTCTAACGAGCAGTACTTC. Drawing the rest from reference TRBV5-1 and TRBJ2-7, the complete variable domain is KAGVTQTPRYLIKTRGQQVTLSCSPISGHRSVSWYQQTPGQGLQFLFEYFSETQRNKGNFPGRFSGRQFSNSRSEMNVSTLELGDSALYLCASNPPGQGSNEQYFGPGTRLTVT.

CDR3 residues: CASSLGSGGGAGLEQYF. CDR3 in DNA: TGTGCCAGCAGCCTCGGCTCCGGGGGGGGAGCCGGTCTCGAGCAGTACTTC. The rearrangement uses TRBV3-1 (or the pseudogene TRBV3-2) and TRBJ2-7; 8 bases line up with TRBD2. With V trimmed by 4 bases and J by 6 bases, 17 bases remained unmatched. This CDR3 spans 17 amino acids. CDR1 LGHDT and CDR2 YNNKEL come from the germline V gene (reference sequence).